The T cell receptor (beta chain) under discussion was sequenced for a study of T cell responses to AZD1222 COVID-19 vaccine. Study observations and caveats: Nearly half of the spike-specific TCRs reportedly recognize variant regions that carry no mutations. The donor group comprised mostly white British people and more females; the analysis possibly underestimated clonal diversity. Increased Spike-specific TCR breadth and depth were observed after two AZD1222 doses.

Only in-frame clones appear in the TCRdb table, and some are missing; sequencing was by immunoSEQ multiplex PCR. The table shows 200,000 to 250,000 clones, with about 92% occurring only once. In the case of this clone: The antigen is not known.

The V gene end was trimmed by 6 bases and the J gene end by 2 bases; junction bases not matched to a gene: 3. CDR1 is SNHLY, CDR2 FYNNEI, per germline. CDR3 length equals 14 residues. The receptor was derived from an adult in good health. V usage is TRBV2 and J usage is TRBJ2-1, with 8 bases identical to TRBD1. The sequenced sample was peripheral blood, obtained on day 0 of MenACWY control vaccination. The CDR3 spells CASRDRVTYNEQFF. The CDR3 DNA sequence: TGTGCCAGCAGGGACAGGGTCACCTACAATGAGCAGTTCTTC. Supplemented by reference TRBV2 and TRBJ2-1, the full variable domain reads EPEVTQTPSHQVTQMGQEVILRCVPISNHLYFYWYRQILGQKVEFLVSFYNNEISEKSEIFDDQFSVERPDGSNFTLKIRSTKLEDSAMYFCASRDRVTYNEQFFGPGTRLTVL.